This T cell receptor beta chain was recorded in a study of T-cell reconstitution after alpha-beta-depleted transplantation in children. General study findings and limits: Some patients' high day-60 TCRbeta diversity was attributed to recipient cells surviving conditioning. Fresh T-cell production supplied most of the T-cell counts and diversity seen one year after transplant. Roughly two months post-transplant, alpha-beta T cells reportedly originated from several hundred graft clones that had expanded.

The CDR3 length is 14 residues. Germline values: CDR1 DFQATT, CDR2 SNEGSKA (reference sequence). Trimming at V came to 2 bases and at J to 0 bases, leaving 0 bases not matched to a gene. Construction of the TCRbeta library involved unique molecular identifiers. TCRdb re-called the PCR reads through MiXCR, storing one row per CDR3 protein. Of 200,000 to 300,000 distinct CDR3 sequences listed, about 24% were seen once; the top ten hold about 4.8%. With regard to this clonotype: The antigen remains undetermined.

The starting material was PBMCs, mostly from graft donor cells, obtained 360 days after TCRalphabeta/CD19-depleted stem cell transplant. The sequence was collected from a female patient aged 2-9 years who had a stem cell transplant for congenital amegakaryocytic thrombocytopenia, so the T cells may come from the graft donor. This chain joins TRBV20-1 and TRBJ2-2, with 7 bases that match TRBD1. The CDR3 reads CSARQGANTGELFF. The CDR3 DNA is TGCAGTGCTAGACAGGGGGCGAACACCGGGGAGCTGTTTTTT.